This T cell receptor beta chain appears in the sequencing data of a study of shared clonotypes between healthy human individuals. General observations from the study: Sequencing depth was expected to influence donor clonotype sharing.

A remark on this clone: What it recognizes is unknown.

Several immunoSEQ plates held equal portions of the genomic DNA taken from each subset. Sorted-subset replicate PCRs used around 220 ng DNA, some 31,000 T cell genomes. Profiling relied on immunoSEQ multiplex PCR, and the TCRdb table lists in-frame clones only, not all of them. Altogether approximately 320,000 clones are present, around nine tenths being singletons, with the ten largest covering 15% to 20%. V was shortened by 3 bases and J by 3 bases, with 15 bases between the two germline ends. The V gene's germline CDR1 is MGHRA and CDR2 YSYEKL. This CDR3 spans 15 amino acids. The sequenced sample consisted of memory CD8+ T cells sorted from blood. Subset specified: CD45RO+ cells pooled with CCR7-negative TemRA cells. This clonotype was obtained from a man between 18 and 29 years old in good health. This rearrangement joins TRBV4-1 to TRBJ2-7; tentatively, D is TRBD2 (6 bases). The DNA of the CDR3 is TGCGCCAGCAGCCACCTCATGGGGGACTTCTACGAGCAGTACTTC. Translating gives CASSHLMGDFYEQYF.